What follows are 17 T cell receptor beta chains derived from one specimen sequenced in a study of T cell repertoires in cytomegalovirus infection. TCRdb ran MiXCR on the reads and lists one entry per CDR3 protein. The table shows about 180,000 distinct CDR3 sequences, with 17% occurring only once. Sequenced input: CD8+ T cells from PBMCs. These receptors were collected from a human donor in good health (CMV status not recorded). Some clones in this sample may be carry-over from other donors' samples.

This clonotype has a handful of counts. The rearrangement uses TRBV6-5 and TRBJ1-1, with TRBD1 identical over 7 bases. Germline lookup yields CDR1 MNHEY and CDR2 SVGAGI. V dropped 2 bases and J dropped 2; count of bases not matched to a gene: 14. This CDR3 spans 18 amino acids. The CDR3 here is CASSYSKGTGALNTEAFF. CDR3 sequence (DNA): TGTGCCAGCAGTTACAGTAAGGGCACAGGGGCCCTAAACACTGAAGCTTTCTTT.

The gene calls are TRBV30 and TRBJ1-1, with 10 positions matching TRBD1. The V and J ends lost 0 bases and 0 bases, in that order; junction bases with no gene match: 4. Looked up from germline, CDR1 is GTSNPN and CDR2 is SVGIG (reference sequence). The CDR3 runs to 16 residues. The CDR3 spells CAWSVGTGALNTEAFF. CDR3 nucleotides: TGTGCCTGGAGTGTCGGGACAGGGGCGTTGAACACTGAAGCTTTCTTT.

The DNA for the CDR3 is TGTGCCAGCAGAGAGACAGGGGGAAGAAACAGGCAGTACTTC. Its translation is CASRETGGRNRQYF. The gene calls are TRBV6-2 or TRBV6-3 and TRBJ2-4; TRBD1 matches 9 bases. The CDR3 sequence is 14 residues long. V gave up 6 bases and J gave up 13 bases; unmatched junction bases: 13. Germline CDR1 MNHEY, CDR2 SVGEGT.

This chain connects TRBV6-2 or TRBV6-3 to TRBJ1-2, with 9 bases identical to TRBD1. The CDR3 length is 18 residues. Germline-derived CDR1 and CDR2 are MNHEY and SVGEGT. J lost 0 bases, V lost 2 bases, and 10 bases had no gene match. This CDR3 is CASSYHSGTGTSNYGYTF. The CDR3 DNA sequence: TGTGCCAGCAGTTACCATTCCGGGACAGGGACATCTAACTATGGCTACACCTTC.

This clonotype was observed a few times. The chain employs TRBV14 and TRBJ1-2, with a possible D match to TRBD1 (5 bases). Germline values: CDR1 SGHDN, CDR2 FVKESK. This CDR3 region has 14 residues. V lost 2 bases to trimming and J lost 4 bases, with 11 bases between them. CDR3 DNA: TGTGCCAGCAGCCAACAGGGATACCTCTATGGCTACACCTTC. Translated: CASSQQGYLYGYTF. Full variable domain (outside the CDR3, taken from reference TRBV14 and TRBJ1-2): EAGVTQFPSHSVIEKGQTVTLRCDPISGHDNLYWYRRVMGKEIKFLLHFVKESKQDESGMPNNRFLAERTGGTYSTLKVQPAELEDSGVYFCASSQQGYLYGYTFGSGTRLTVV.

This clonotype came up a few times. The chain joins TRBV12-3 or TRBV12-4 to TRBJ1-5; 8 nucleotides match TRBD1. V lost 6 bases and J lost 7; bases outside the gene matches: 11. The CDR3 is 15 amino acids. CDR3 sequence: CASSSDREIGQPQHF. CDR3 in DNA: TGTGCCAGCAGCTCGGACAGGGAGATTGGCCAGCCCCAGCATTTT.

The rearrangement links TRBV27 to TRBJ1-6, with no clear D. There are 17 residues in the CDR3. Germline values: CDR1 MNHEY, CDR2 SMNVEV (reference sequence). V was cut by 4 bases and J by 7 bases, with 20 bases left in between. CDR3 protein: CASSSPWAATGNSPLHF. CDR3 nucleotide sequence: TGTGCCAGCAGTTCCCCATGGGCCGCGACGGGCAATTCACCCCTCCACTTT.

This clonotype was recorded many times. The rearrangement joins TRBV7-2 to TRBJ1-2; 8 bases align to TRBD1. Germline loops: CDR1 SGHTA, CDR2 FQGNSA. The ends lost 0 bases at V and 6 bases at J; junction bases unmatched: 6. The CDR3 is made up of 15 amino acids. Here the CDR3 DNA reads TGTGCCAGCAGCTTAGCGCTTGCAGGGGGCAATGGCTACACCTTC. Its translation: CASSLALAGGNGYTF.

The chain couples TRBV4-1 to TRBJ1-2, with 7 bases identical to TRBD1. The germline gives CDR1 MGHRA, CDR2 YSYEKL. The CDR3 consists of 13 residues. The V and J ends lost 1 base and 8 bases, in that order; junction bases with no gene match: 4. In DNA form, the CDR3 reads TGCGCCAGCAGCCAAGCTAACAGGGGCGGCTACACCTTC. Translating it yields CASSQANRGGYTF.

The rearrangement uses TRBV7-6 and TRBJ2-5; possible D gene TRBD2, 6 bases. V was shortened by 4 bases and J by 2 bases, with 14 bases between the two germline ends. The CDR3 covers 15 residues. Germline CDR1 reads SGHVS; CDR2 reads FNYEAQ. CDR3 coding DNA: TGTGCCAGCAGCTCGAGGGAGGCAGTACAAGAGACCCAGTACTTC. Translated: CASSSREAVQETQYF.

Ten or more counts support this clonotype. The rearrangement joins TRBV7-2 to TRBJ2-3; D gene unclear. This CDR3 contains 11 residues. Germline V CDR1 and CDR2: SGHTA, FQGNSA. V dropped 4 bases and J dropped 2 bases, with 1 base sitting between them. CDR3 loop: CASSYTDTQYF. As DNA, the CDR3 is TGTGCCAGCAGCTACACAGATACGCAGTATTTT.

The chain uses TRBV7-9 and TRBJ1-1; 9 nucleotides line up with TRBD1. Germline CDR1 SEHNR, CDR2 FQNEAQ (reference sequence). Trimming took 7 bases from V and 6 from J; bases not matched to a gene: 9. The CDR3 has 14 amino acids. The CDR3 reads CASIKGQGLSEAFF. CDR3 coding DNA: TGTGCCAGCATCAAAGGACAGGGGCTTTCTGAAGCTTTCTTT.

Only a few counts were recorded for this clonotype. The chain carries TRBV12-3 or TRBV12-4 and TRBJ1-1; tentative D call: TRBD1 (6 bases). This CDR3 spans 15 amino acids. Trimming cost V 3 bases and J 1 base, with 12 bases left between them. The CDR3 reads CASSLDGQTNTEAFF. As DNA, the CDR3 is TGTGCCAGCAGTTTGGATGGACAGACGAACACTGAAGCTTTCTTT.

This clonotype was picked up a small number of times. The chain has TRBV18 and TRBJ2-7, with unresolved D. Deletions cut 6 bases from V and 0 bases from J, with 12 bases between. The germline gives CDR1 KGHSH, CDR2 LQKENI. The CDR3 is 14 residues long. The CDR3 sequence is CASSPTGSSYEQYF. DNA for the CDR3: TGTGCCAGCTCCCCGACTGGAAGCTCCTACGAGCAGTACTTC.

In its sample, this clonotype was seen a few times. The genes are TRBV28 and TRBJ1-2, with a possible D match to TRBD1 (6 bases). The V gene's germline CDR1 is MDHEN and CDR2 SYDVKM. Trimming took 10 bases from V and 3 from J, leaving 21 bases between them. The CDR3 is 15 residues long. CDR3 nucleotide sequence: TGTGCCACCCACGTCAGGGGCAGGCGATACTATGGCTACACCTTC. Translation gives CATHVRGRRYYGYTF.

This clonotype turned up a few times. The V gene is TRBV12-3 or TRBV12-4, the J gene TRBJ1-5; 9 bases fit TRBD1. There are 16 residues in the CDR3. V dropped 5 bases and J dropped 3; count of bases not matched to a gene: 8. CDR3 sequence (DNA): TGTGCCAGCAGTCCACAGGGGGCCCTTACCAATCAGCCCCAGCATTTT. Translated, it gives CASSPQGALTNQPQHF.

J is TRBJ2-1 and V is TRBV19; D uncertain. Trimming cost V 7 bases and J 0 bases, with 13 bases left between them. Germline loops: CDR1 LNHDA, CDR2 SQIVND (reference sequence). The CDR3 sequence is 15 residues long. CDR3: CASIPTRSSYNEQFF. The CDR3 DNA is TGTGCCAGTATCCCAACCAGGAGCTCCTACAATGAGCAGTTCTTC.